The T cell receptor (beta chain) described here comes from a study of cytotoxic CD8 clonotypes in ibrutinib-treated CLL. Study-level information: Overall, 25 or so responses were partial and 2 complete; following median 68 months, about 15 patients stayed remitted and around twelve progressed. Samples averaged approximately 240,000 productive templates and 94,082 productive rearrangements. Points from the study as a whole: The study found clonality rose at ibrutinib response, then fell toward baseline at progression. The study found baseline clonality above age-matched healthy donors, tracking circulating CD8+ T-cell counts.

V trimming: 4 bases; J trimming: 3 bases; junction bases outside the gene matches: 1. The CDR3 has 14 residues. Germline V CDR1 and CDR2: SGHRS, YFSETQ. A note on this clone: Its antigen is still unknown.

Profiling relied on immunoSEQ multiplex PCR, and the TCRdb table lists in-frame clones only, not all of them. The repertoire holds about 29,000 clones, with roughly three quarters as singletons. J is TRBJ2-3 and V is TRBV5-1; 11 bases align to TRBD1. The clonotype comes from a human donor with chronic lymphocytic leukemia. The sample in question was PBMCs, obtained after 36 months of ibrutinib treatment. CDR3 in amino acids: CASSRDRGTDTQYF. In DNA form, the CDR3 reads TGCGCCAGCAGCCGGGACAGGGGGACAGATACGCAGTATTTT.